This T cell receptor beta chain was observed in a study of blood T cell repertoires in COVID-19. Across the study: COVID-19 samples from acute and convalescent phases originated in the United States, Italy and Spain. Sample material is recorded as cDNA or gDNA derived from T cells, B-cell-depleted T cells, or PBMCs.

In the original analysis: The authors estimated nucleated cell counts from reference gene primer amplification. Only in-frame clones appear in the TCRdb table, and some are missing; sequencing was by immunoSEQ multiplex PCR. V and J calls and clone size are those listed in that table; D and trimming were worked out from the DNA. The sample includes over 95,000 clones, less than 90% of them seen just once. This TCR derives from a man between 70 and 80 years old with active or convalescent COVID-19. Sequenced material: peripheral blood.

The CDR3 reads CATRKFSTGKTEAFF. In DNA, the CDR3 is TGTGCCACCAGGAAGTTCAGTACAGGGAAAACTGAAGCTTTCTTT. The chain combines TRBV15 with TRBJ1-1; D possibly corresponds to TRBD1 (6 bases). The CDR3 contains 15 residues. V lost 6 bases and J 5 bases, leaving 19 bases between the germline ends. CDR1 and CDR2 (germline): LNHNV, YYDKDF (reference sequence).